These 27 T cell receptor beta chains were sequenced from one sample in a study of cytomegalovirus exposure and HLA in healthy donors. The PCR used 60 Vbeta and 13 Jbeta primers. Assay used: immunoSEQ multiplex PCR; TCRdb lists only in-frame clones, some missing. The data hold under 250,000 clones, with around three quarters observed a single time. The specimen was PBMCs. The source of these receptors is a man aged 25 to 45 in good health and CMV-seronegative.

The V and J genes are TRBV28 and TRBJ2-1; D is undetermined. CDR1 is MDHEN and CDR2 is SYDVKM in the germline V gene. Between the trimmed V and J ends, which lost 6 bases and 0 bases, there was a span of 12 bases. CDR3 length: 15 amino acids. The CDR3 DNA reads TGTGCCAGCAGCAAAACAGTAAACTCCTACAATGAGCAGTTCTTC. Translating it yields CASSKTVNSYNEQFF.

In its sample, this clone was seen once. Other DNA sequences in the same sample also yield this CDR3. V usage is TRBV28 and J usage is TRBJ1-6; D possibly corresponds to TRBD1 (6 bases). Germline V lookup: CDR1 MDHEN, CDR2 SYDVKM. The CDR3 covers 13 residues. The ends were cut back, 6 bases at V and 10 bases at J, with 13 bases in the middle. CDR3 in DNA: TGTGCCAGCAGCTTTAGGGGGGGCTCACCCCTCCACTTT. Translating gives CASSFRGGSPLHF.

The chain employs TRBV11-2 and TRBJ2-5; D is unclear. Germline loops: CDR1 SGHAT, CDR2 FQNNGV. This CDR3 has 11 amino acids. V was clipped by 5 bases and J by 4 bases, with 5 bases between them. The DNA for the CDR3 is TGTGCCAGCAGCCTAACAGAGACCCAGTACTTC. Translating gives CASSLTETQYF.

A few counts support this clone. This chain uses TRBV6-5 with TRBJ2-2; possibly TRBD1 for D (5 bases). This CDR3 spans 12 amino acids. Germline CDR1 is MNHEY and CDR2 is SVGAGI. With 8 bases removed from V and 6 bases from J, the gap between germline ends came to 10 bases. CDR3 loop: CASRQGAGELFF. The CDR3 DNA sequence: TGTGCCAGCCGACAAGGGGCCGGGGAGCTGTTTTTT.

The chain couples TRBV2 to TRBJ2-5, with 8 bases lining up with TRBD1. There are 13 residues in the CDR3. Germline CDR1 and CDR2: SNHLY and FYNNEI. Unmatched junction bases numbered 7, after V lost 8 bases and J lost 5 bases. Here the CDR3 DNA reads TGTGCCAGCGCCAGGGGGCTCGGGGAGACCCAGTACTTC. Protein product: CASARGLGETQYF.

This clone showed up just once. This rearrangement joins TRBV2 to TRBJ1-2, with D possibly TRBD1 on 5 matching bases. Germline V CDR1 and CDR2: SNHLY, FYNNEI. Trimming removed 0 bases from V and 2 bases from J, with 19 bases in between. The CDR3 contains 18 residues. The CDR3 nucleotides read TGTGCCAGCAGTGAAGCTATCGTAGTCATCGACAGAAACTATGGCTACACCTTC. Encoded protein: CASSEAIVVIDRNYGYTF.

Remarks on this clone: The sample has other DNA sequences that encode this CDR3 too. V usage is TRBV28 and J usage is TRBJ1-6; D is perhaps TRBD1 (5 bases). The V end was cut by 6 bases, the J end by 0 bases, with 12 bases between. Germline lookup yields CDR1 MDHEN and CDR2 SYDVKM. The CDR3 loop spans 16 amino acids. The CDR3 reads CASSLTVSSYNSPLHF. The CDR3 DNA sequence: TGTGCCAGCAGCTTGACAGTTAGCTCCTATAATTCACCCCTCCACTTT. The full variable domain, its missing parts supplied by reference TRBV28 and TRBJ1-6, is DVKVTQSSRYLVKRTGEKVFLECVQDMDHENMFWYRQDPGLGLRLIYFSYDVKMKEKGDIPEGYSVSREKKERFSLILESASTNQTSMYLCASSLTVSSYNSPLHFGNGTRLTVT.

CDR3 protein: CASSLQWASQEQFF. CDR3 nucleotide sequence: TGTGCCAGCAGCTTACAGTGGGCTAGCCAAGAGCAGTTCTTC. The genes are TRBV7-3 and TRBJ2-1; D may be TRBD2 (5 bases). Germline values: CDR1 SGHTA, CDR2 FQGTGA. V was cut by 2 bases and J by 10 bases, with 15 bases left in between. The CDR3 extends over 14 amino acids.

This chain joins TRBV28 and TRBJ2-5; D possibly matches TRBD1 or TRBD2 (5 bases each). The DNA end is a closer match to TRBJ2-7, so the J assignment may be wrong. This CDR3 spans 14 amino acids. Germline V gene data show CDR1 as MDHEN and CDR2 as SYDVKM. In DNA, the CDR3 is TGTGCCAGCTTCCTGGCGTCTGGGGGCTACGAGCAGTACTTC. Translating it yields CASFLASGGYEQYF.

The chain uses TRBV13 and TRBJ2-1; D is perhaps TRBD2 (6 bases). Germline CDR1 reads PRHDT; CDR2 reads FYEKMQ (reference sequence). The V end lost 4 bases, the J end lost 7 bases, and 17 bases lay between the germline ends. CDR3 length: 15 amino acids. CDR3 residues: CASSSPSGSGNEQFF. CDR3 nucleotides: TGTGCCAGCAGCTCCCCGAGTGGTAGCGGAAATGAGCAGTTCTTC.

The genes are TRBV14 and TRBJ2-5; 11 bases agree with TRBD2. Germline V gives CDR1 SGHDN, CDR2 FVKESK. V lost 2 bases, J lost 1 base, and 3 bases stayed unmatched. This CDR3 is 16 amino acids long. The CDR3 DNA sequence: TGTGCCAGCAGCCAAACTAGCGGGAGCTTCCAAGAGACCCAGTACTTC. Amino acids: CASSQTSGSFQETQYF.

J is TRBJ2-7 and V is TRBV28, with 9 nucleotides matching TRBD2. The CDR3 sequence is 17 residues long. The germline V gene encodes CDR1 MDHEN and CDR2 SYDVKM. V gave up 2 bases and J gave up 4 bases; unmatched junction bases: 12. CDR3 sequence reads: CASSLLAGGSRGYEQYF. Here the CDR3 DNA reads TGTGCCAGCAGTTTACTTGCGGGAGGGTCGAGGGGGTACGAGCAGTACTTC.

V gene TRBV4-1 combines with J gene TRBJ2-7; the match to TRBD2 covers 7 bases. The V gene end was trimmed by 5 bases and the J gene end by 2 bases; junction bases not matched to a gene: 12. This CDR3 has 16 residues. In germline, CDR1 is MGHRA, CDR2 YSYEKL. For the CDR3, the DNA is TGCGCCAGCAGCGATACCTCGGGGGGAAAAACCTACGAGCAGTACTTC. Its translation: CASSDTSGGKTYEQYF.

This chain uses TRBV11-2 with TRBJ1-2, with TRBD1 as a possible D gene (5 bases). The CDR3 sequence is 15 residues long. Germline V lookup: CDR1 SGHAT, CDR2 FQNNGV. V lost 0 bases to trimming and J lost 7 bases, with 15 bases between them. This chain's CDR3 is CASSLDLAGTGGYTF. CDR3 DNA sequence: TGTGCCAGCAGCTTAGATTTGGCAGGGACTGGTGGCTACACCTTC. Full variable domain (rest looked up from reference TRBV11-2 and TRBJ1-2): EAGVAQSPRYKIIEKRQSVAFWCNPISGHATLYWYQQILGQGPKLLIQFQNNGVVDDSQLPKDRFSAERLKGVDSTLKIQPAKLEDSAVYLCASSLDLAGTGGYTFGSGTRLTVV.

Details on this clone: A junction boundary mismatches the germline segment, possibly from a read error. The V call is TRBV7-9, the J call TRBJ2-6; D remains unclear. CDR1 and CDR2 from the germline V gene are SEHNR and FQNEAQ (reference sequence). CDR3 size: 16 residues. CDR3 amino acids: CASSFFTLSRANVLTF. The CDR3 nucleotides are TGTGCCAGCAGCTTCTTTACTCTCTCTCGGGCCAACGTCCTGACTTTC.

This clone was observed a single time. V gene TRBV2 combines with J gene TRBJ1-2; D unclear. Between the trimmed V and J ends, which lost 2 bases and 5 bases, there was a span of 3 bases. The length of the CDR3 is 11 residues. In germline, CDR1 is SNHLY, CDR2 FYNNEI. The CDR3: CASSEPYGYTF. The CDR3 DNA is TGTGCCAGCAGTGAACCGTATGGCTACACCTTC.

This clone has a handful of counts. The CDR3 here is CASSVDRSGKSSGANVLTF. CDR3 DNA sequence: TGTGCCAGCAGCGTAGACAGGAGCGGGAAGAGCTCTGGGGCCAACGTCCTGACTTTC. The genes are TRBV9 and TRBJ2-6; the match to TRBD2 covers 7 bases. Trimming cost V 0 bases and J 0 bases; bases outside gene matches: 9. This CDR3 is 19 amino acids long. Germline V gene data show CDR1 as SGDLS and CDR2 as YYNGEE.

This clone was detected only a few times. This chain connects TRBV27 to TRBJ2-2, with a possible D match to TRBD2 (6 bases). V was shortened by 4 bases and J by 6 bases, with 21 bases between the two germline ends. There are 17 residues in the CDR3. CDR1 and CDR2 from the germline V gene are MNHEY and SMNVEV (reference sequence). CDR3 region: CASSYFGSNGVSGELFF. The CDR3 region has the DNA TGTGCCAGCAGTTATTTCGGGAGCAATGGAGTTTCCGGGGAGCTGTTTTTT.

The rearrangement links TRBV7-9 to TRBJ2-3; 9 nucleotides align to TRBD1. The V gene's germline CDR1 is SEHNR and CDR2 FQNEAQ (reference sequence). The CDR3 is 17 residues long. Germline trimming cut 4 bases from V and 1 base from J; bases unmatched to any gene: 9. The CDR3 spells CASSSPGQGRGTDTQYF. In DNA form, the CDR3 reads TGTGCCAGCAGCTCCCCGGGACAGGGCCGGGGCACAGATACGCAGTATTTT. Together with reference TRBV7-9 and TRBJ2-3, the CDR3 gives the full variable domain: DTGVSQNPRHKITKRGQNVTFRCDPISEHNRLYWYRQTLGQGPEFLTYFQNEAQLEKSRLLSDRFSAERPKGSFSTLEIQRTEQGDSAMYLCASSSPGQGRGTDTQYFGPGTRLTVL.

CDR3 nucleotides: TGTGCCAGCAGACCCTCCGGCCCAGGTACGGATCAGCCCCAGCATTTT. Protein: CASRPSGPGTDQPQHF. The genes are TRBV2 and TRBJ1-5; D ambiguous. The V gene's germline CDR1 is SNHLY and CDR2 FYNNEI. CDR3 length: 16 amino acids. The V end lost 6 bases, the J end lost 5 bases, and 20 bases lay between the germline ends.

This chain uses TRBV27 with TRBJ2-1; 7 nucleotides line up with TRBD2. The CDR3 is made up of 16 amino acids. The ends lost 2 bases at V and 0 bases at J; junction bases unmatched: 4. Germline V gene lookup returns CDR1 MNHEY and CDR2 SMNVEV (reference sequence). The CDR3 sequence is CASSLIGGSSYNEQFF. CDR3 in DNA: TGTGCCAGCAGTTTAATTGGCGGGAGCTCCTACAATGAGCAGTTCTTC.

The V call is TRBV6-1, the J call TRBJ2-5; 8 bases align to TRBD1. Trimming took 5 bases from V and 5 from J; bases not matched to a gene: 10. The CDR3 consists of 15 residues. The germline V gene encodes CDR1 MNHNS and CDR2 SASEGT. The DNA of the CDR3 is TGTGCCAGCAGTCCCACGACAGGGGCGGATGAGACCCAGTACTTC. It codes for CASSPTTGADETQYF.

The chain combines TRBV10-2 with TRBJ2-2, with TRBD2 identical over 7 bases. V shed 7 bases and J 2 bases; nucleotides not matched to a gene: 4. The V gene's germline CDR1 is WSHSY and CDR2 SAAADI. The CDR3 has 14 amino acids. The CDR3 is CASTAGANTGELFF. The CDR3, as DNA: TGCGCCAGCACGGCGGGAGCAAACACCGGGGAGCTGTTTTTT.

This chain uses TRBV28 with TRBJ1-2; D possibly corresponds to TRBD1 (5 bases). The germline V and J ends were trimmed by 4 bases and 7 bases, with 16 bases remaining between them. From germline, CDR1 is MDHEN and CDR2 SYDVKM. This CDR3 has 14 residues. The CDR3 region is CASSSPQGGGGYTF. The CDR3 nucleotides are TGTGCCAGCAGTTCCCCTCAGGGCGGTGGTGGCTACACCTTC.

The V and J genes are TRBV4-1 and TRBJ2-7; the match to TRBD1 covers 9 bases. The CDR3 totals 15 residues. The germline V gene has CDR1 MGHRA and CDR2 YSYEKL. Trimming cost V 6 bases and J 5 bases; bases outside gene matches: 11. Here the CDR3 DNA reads TGCGCCAGCAGTCTCCCCACAGGGGGCGTCGACGAGCAGTACTTC. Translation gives CASSLPTGGVDEQYF.

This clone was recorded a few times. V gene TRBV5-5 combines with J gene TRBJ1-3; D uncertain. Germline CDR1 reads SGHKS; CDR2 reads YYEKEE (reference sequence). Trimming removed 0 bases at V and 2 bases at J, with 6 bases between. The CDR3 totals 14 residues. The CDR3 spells CASSLGGPGNTIYF. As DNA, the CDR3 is TGTGCCAGCAGCTTGGGCGGTCCTGGAAACACCATATATTTT.

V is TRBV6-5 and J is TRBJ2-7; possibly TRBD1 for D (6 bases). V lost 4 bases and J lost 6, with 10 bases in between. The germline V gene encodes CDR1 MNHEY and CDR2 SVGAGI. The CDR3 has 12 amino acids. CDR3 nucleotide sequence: TGTGCCAGCAGTTCCGACAGGATCGAGCAGTACTTC. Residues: CASSSDRIEQYF.